A selection of T cell receptor beta chains follows, all from one sample in a study of human T cells and chemical hapten exposure. Each CDR3 protein gets one entry after TCRdb re-called the RACE reads with MiXCR. In the table there are approximately 340,000 distinct CDR3 sequences, around 7% of which are singletons. Here the sequenced sample was whole blood, taken in connection with sensitization to the hapten diphenylcyclopropenone (DPC). The receptor set was obtained from a woman between 18 and 30 years old with alopecia areata. Some clones in this sample may be carry-over from other donors' samples. The CDR3 runs from the conserved cysteine through the conserved F or W. D genes are given only for firm matches. Rows may omit the clone size; those that give it use once, few, many or a size class.

J gene: TRBJ1-6
V gene: TRBV5-4
CDR3 length: 12
clone size: few
D gene: NA
CDR3 protein: CASSLTDKPLHF

J gene: TRBJ2-3
V gene: TRBV6-5
CDR3 length: 17
clone size: many
D gene: TRBD2
CDR3 protein: CASSYSSFSGGADTQYF

J gene: TRBJ2-4
V gene: TRBV4-3
CDR3 length: 16
clone size: many
D gene: NA
CDR3 protein: CASSQDTGGAKNIQYF

J gene: TRBJ2-7
V gene: TRBV3-1
CDR3 length: 14
clone size: many
D gene: NA
CDR3 protein: CASSQDRDTYEQYF

J gene: TRBJ2-7
V gene: TRBV13
CDR3 length: 14
clone size: few
D gene: TRBD1
CDR3 protein: CASSSTGPTYEQYF

J gene: TRBJ2-1
V gene: TRBV19
CDR3 length: 15
clone size: few
D gene: TRBD2
CDR3 protein: CASSKRGSSYNEQFF

J gene: TRBJ1-4
V gene: TRBV5-1
CDR3 length: 14
clone size: NA
D gene: TRBD1
CDR3 protein: CASSSGQGQEKLFF

J gene: TRBJ1-6
V gene: TRBV5-8
CDR3 length: 15
clone size: NA
D gene: NA
CDR3 protein: CASNPGRGFNSPLHF

J gene: TRBJ2-3
V gene: TRBV20-1
CDR3 length: 14
clone size: NA
D gene: TRBD2
CDR3 protein: CSATGLALADTQYF

J gene: TRBJ2-5
V gene: TRBV6-2/TRBV6-3
CDR3 length: 15
clone size: few
D gene: NA
CDR3 protein: CASSPQEGAFRTQYF

J gene: TRBJ2-3
V gene: TRBV9
CDR3 length: 15
clone size: many
D gene: NA
CDR3 protein: CASSVDGAHTDTQYF

J gene: TRBJ1-5
V gene: TRBV19
CDR3 length: 13
clone size: NA
D gene: NA
CDR3 protein: CASADSGNQPQHF

J gene: TRBJ2-1
V gene: TRBV11-1
CDR3 length: 15
clone size: few
D gene: TRBD2
CDR3 protein: CASSSTSGGAEEQFF

J gene: TRBJ1-2
V gene: TRBV18
CDR3 length: 12
clone size: few
D gene: NA
CDR3 protein: CASSPSGGGYTF

J gene: TRBJ2-7
V gene: TRBV7-8
CDR3 length: 14
clone size: few
D gene: TRBD1
CDR3 protein: CASSRTGTGFSEYF

J gene: TRBJ2-7
V gene: TRBV6-6
CDR3 length: 14
clone size: NA
D gene: TRBD1
CDR3 protein: CATLTGTGFYEQYF

J gene: TRBJ2-5
V gene: TRBV6-2/TRBV6-3
CDR3 length: 13
clone size: NA
D gene: NA
CDR3 protein: CASRVQGAETQYF

J gene: TRBJ1-4
V gene: TRBV28
CDR3 length: 16
clone size: NA
D gene: NA
CDR3 protein: CASSFRGGTPTFSLFF

J gene: TRBJ2-3
V gene: TRBV7-2
CDR3 length: 17
clone size: many
D gene: TRBD2
CDR3 protein: CASSLEQRGAITDTQYF

J gene: TRBJ2-1
V gene: TRBV19
CDR3 length: 15
clone size: many
D gene: TRBD2
CDR3 protein: CASRVTSGSYNEQFF

J gene: TRBJ2-3
V gene: TRBV11-3
CDR3 length: 15
clone size: NA
D gene: NA
CDR3 protein: CASSHGTAFTDTQYF

J gene: TRBJ1-1
V gene: TRBV5-1
CDR3 length: 12
clone size: few
D gene: NA
CDR3 protein: CASSSDNTEAFF

J gene: TRBJ2-3
V gene: TRBV20-1
CDR3 length: 13
clone size: once
D gene: TRBD1
CDR3 protein: CSLPGQGSDTQYF

J gene: TRBJ2-1
V gene: TRBV4-3
CDR3 length: 16
clone size: many
D gene: NA
CDR3 protein: CASSQDGQGVINEQFF